The T cell receptor beta chain under discussion was sequenced for a study of vaccination and CD4 T cells after COVID-19. V dropped 5 bases and J dropped 3 bases, with 5 bases sitting between them. The CDR3 has 12 amino acids. Germline loops: CDR1 MNHEY, CDR2 SVGEGT. Treatment here: approximately nine-day PBMC culture with coronavirus spike peptide pools or control peptides (ViraFEST assay). There are a few counts of this clonotype. Its matching antigen is unknown. Sequencing of cultured CD4+ T cell DNA used the Oncomine TCR Beta short-read assay. TCRdb ran MiXCR on the PCR reads and lists one entry per CDR3 protein. The sample lists around 4,200 distinct CDR3 sequences, roughly 50% occurring once.

The origin of this receptor is a human donor who had recovered from COVID-19. The specimen was CD4+ T cells from blood, cultured in vitro. This chain uses TRBV6-2 or TRBV6-3 with TRBJ1-5, with D unclear. Written as DNA, the CDR3 is TGTGCCAGCAGTCCTGACAATCAGCCCCAGCATTTT. It translates to CASSPDNQPQHF.